Listed below are T cell receptor beta chains from one sample, sequenced in a study of T cells expressing NK-cell markers. TCRdb reprocessed the 5' RACE reads, with one entry per CDR3 protein and no DNA. The sample totals 130,000 to 150,000 distinct CDR3 sequences. Sample: blood T cells: a sorted CD56 or NKG2C T cell subset, CD4+ or CD8+ T cells, or bulk PBMC T cells (not recorded which). The origin of the receptors is a man younger than 35 in good health. CDR3s include the opening cysteine and the closing phenylalanine or tryptophan.

v_gene	j_gene	CDR3aa
TRBV28	TRBJ2-1	CASVQTGNDNEQFF
TRBV12-3/TRBV12-4	TRBJ2-1	CASRAGLAEYNEQFF
TRBV29-1	TRBJ2-5	CSVVNREFVRQETQYF
TRBV7-8	TRBJ2-7	CASSLVGTVSYEQYF
TRBV2	TRBJ2-5	CASSDGSGTRETQYF
TRBV15	TRBJ1-5	CATSRDAETDRVGQPQHF
TRBV7-3	TRBJ2-3	CASSLLGQGGFGDTQYF
TRBV4-1	TRBJ2-1	CASSQDAGLAGGKTYNEQFF
TRBV6-2/TRBV6-3	TRBJ2-1	CASLPSGGIGSYNEQFF
TRBV6-2/TRBV6-3	TRBJ2-2	CASSWAGNTGELFF
TRBV28	TRBJ2-2	CASSLLLLAANTGELFF
TRBV12-3/TRBV12-4	TRBJ1-4	CASNEGQGEKLFF
TRBV30	TRBJ1-1	CACNAGTSEAFF
TRBV27	TRBJ2-1	CASSSTDQREQFF
TRBV11-2	TRBJ2-5	CASSITPGTKETQYF
TRBV24-1	TRBJ2-7	CATSGALGTEQYF
TRBV19	TRBJ1-5	CASSIGDQPQHF
TRBV2	TRBJ2-3	CASSEGAGADTQYF
TRBV10-1	TRBJ2-3	CASSSPGLAGGSDTQYF
TRBV2	TRBJ2-7	CASRRSSYEQYF
TRBV28	TRBJ1-1	CASSFRPGLRNTEAFF
TRBV11-2	TRBJ2-3	CASSTRTGLAVTDTQYF
TRBV7-9	TRBJ2-7	CASSPITSGSFSYEQYF
TRBV28	TRBJ2-1	CASSRLAGEVDDEQFF
TRBV27	TRBJ2-4	CARTSSRRQGSRAKNIQYF
TRBV12-3/TRBV12-4	TRBJ1-6	CASSLDRSNSPLHF
TRBV11-1	TRBJ2-3	CASSTRQDSTDTQYF
TRBV27	TRBJ2-7	CASSVSGTGGYEQYF
TRBV19	TRBJ2-2	CASSPRGQENTGELFF
TRBV4-3	TRBJ2-4	CASSQESVLAKNIQYF
TRBV5-4	TRBJ2-1	CASSLTGGRPNEQFF
TRBV28	TRBJ2-5	CASSLRLAGGLLETQYF
TRBV12-3/TRBV12-4	TRBJ2-1	CASSPRLGNEQFF
TRBV7-6	TRBJ2-3	CASSLEVGMVDTQYF
TRBV15	TRBJ2-5	CATSRGIMETQYF
TRBV7-2	TRBJ1-5	CASSTGTLPWPQHF
TRBV29-1	TRBJ2-1	CSVDRSLDNEQFF